This T cell receptor (beta chain) is drawn from a study of T cells in localized non-small cell lung cancer. Study-level findings and limits: Median detection of top 100 tumor clones in adjacent lung was around 57 clones. Highest T cell clonality was seen in uninvolved adjacent lung, surpassing that measured in tumor.

About this clone: What it binds is unknown.

Germline assignment: CDR1 SGHTA and CDR2 FQGNSA. The ends lost 8 bases at V and 4 bases at J; junction bases unmatched: 5. This CDR3 has 12 residues. Libraries were prepared by immunoSEQ multiplex PCR; TCRdb keeps only in-frame clonotypes and omits some of them. The sample contains around 40,000 clones, about 80% of which appear only once. V usage is TRBV7-2 and J usage is TRBJ2-7, with 7 bases identical to TRBD1. This TCR was sampled from a man between 35 and 75 years old with stage II lung adenocarcinoma. Material: PBMCs, obtained before any cancer treatment. The DNA for the CDR3 is TGTGCCAGCGGGCAGGGGGATTACGAGCAGTACTTC. This translates into CASGQGDYEQYF.